This section outlines one T cell receptor beta chain sequence together with its context. CDR1 and CDR2 (germline): GTSNPN, SVGIG (reference sequence). The CDR3 contains 14 residues. After removal of 4 bases from V and 2 bases from J, the junction contained 7 bases not matched to a gene. Clones were read by immunoSEQ multiplex PCR, and TCRdb kept only the in-frame ones, dropping some. The sample shows about 160,000 clones, about 87% of them seen only once. This specimen belongs to a study of control samples from healthy donors and cancer patients. The sequence was obtained from a man younger than 45 in good health. The source material was blood. The chain links TRBV30 to TRBJ1-1; 7 bases are shared with TRBD1. The CDR3 DNA reads TGTGCCTGGACCACCGACAGGGCCAACACTGAAGCTTTCTTT. It specifies CAWTTDRANTEAFF. Variable domain in full (rest from reference TRBV30 and TRBJ1-1): SQTIHQWPATLVQPVGSPLSLECTVEGTSNPNLYWYRQAAGRGLQLLFYSVGIGQISSEVPQNLSASRPQDRQFILSSKKLLLSDSGFYLCAWTTDRANTEAFFGQGTRLTVV.